This TCR beta chain was sequenced during a study of cytomegalovirus exposure and HLA in healthy donors. Study findings and constraints: Equally common other TCR beta chains were less clonally expanded than HLA-associated ones, a later analysis found. The study dropped some indistinguishable V segments, TRBV6-2 and TRBV6-3 among them.

As to this clone: Its antigen is unidentified.

The PCR contained 60 Vbeta and 13 Jbeta primers. TCRdb's table, derived via immunoSEQ multiplex PCR, lists solely in-frame clones and lacks some. Of approximately 190,000 clones in the sample, around 90% were seen once. This CDR3 comprises 11 residues. Trimming cost V 6 bases and J 7 bases, with 10 bases left between them. The V gene's germline CDR1 is DFQATT and CDR2 SNEGSKA (reference sequence). The clonotype comes from a boy younger than 10 in good health and CMV-seronegative. Material: PBMCs. This chain links TRBV20-1 with TRBJ2-1, with D possibly matching TRBD1 (6 bases). This chain's CDR3 is CSAGATNEQFF. CDR3 sequence (DNA): TGCAGTGCGGGGGCCACGAATGAGCAGTTCTTC.